This T cell receptor (beta chain) originates from a study of shared clonotypes between healthy human individuals. This clone was seen once. Libraries were prepared by immunoSEQ multiplex PCR; TCRdb keeps only in-frame clonotypes and omits some of them. The sample shows roughly 760,000 clones, approximately 79% of them seen only once. Input material: memory CD4+ T cells sorted from blood. The subset here: CD45RA-negative fraction. This clonotype was sampled from a woman aged 25 to 45 in good health.

CDR3 loop: CASSYSTSGIEQYF. CDR3 nucleotides: TGTGCCAGCAGTTACTCGACTAGCGGGATCGAGCAGTACTTC. V gene TRBV6-6 combines with J gene TRBJ2-7; TRBD2 matches at 11 bases. V shed 0 bases and J 6 bases; nucleotides not matched to a gene: 1. Germline V gene lookup returns CDR1 MNHNY and CDR2 SVGAGI (reference sequence). This CDR3 region has 14 residues.